Listed below are T cell receptor beta chains from one sample, sequenced in a study of monozygotic twins with inflammatory bowel disease. TCRdb reworked the 5' RACE reads into one entry per CDR3 protein, no DNA. This sample's table has over 350,000 distinct CDR3 sequences. Source material: blood. These receptors originate from a human donor with ulcerative colitis or Crohn's disease, or a healthy co-twin of an affected twin (not recorded which). Both conserved end residues are part of each CDR3.

V	length	J	CDR3
TRBV11-2	13	TRBJ2-7	CASSLVAGGEQYF
TRBV5-1	18	TRBJ2-2	CASSPRTSGGSNTGELFF
TRBV6-5	14	TRBJ2-7	CASSYSLTAYEQYF
TRBV20-1	15	TRBJ2-7	CSARDRQGSSYEQYF
TRBV5-6	13	TRBJ1-2	CASSFGRGAGYTF
TRBV5-1	15	TRBJ2-2	CASNVGGASTGELFF
TRBV6-2/TRBV6-3	13	TRBJ1-1	CASDSDGNTEAFF
TRBV5-5	14	TRBJ2-7	CASRNGQGYDEQYF
TRBV5-1	15	TRBJ1-1	CASSTGGQGWTEAFF
TRBV20-1	13	TRBJ2-5	CSARVTSGETQYF
TRBV5-6	14	TRBJ1-6	CASSFRAANSPLHF
TRBV20-1	13	TRBJ2-7	CSAARGWSYEQYF
TRBV7-2	14	TRBJ1-5	CASSVQGSNQPQHF
TRBV4-1	17	TRBJ1-1	CASSQYGTGEGFTEAFF
TRBV28	13	TRBJ2-3	CASTHQTADTQYF
TRBV7-3	15	TRBJ2-7	CASSLMGTGSYEQYF
TRBV7-9	17	TRBJ1-1	CASSLRGYGEIITEAFF
TRBV5-1	13	TRBJ2-1	CASNREGYNEQFF
TRBV12-3/TRBV12-4	15	TRBJ2-1	CASRVGVPSYNEQFF
TRBV7-3	13	TRBJ1-1	CASSLTYQNEAFF
TRBV10-3	17	TRBJ1-5	CAISESIGDMGNQPQHF
TRBV5-1	15	TRBJ2-2	CASSPYRTNTGELFF
TRBV20-1	14	TRBJ1-1	CSARDGLWATEAFF
TRBV5-5	16	TRBJ2-1	CASSFGGDFSYNEQFF
TRBV5-8	15	TRBJ2-3	CASSSGVLRGDTQYF
TRBV20-1	14	TRBJ2-7	CSAREMGPSYEQYF
TRBV5-1	14	TRBJ2-5	CASSLVQAQETQYF
TRBV9	14	TRBJ2-3	CASSVAADTDTQYF
TRBV7-2	14	TRBJ1-3	CASSSDTGENTIYF
TRBV7-9	14	TRBJ2-7	CASSSGPPRYEQYF
TRBV14	18	TRBJ1-1	CASSQDRGYLMGNTEAFF